One and the same sample provided the 14 T cell receptor beta chains below, sequenced in a study of shared clonotypes between healthy human individuals. The repertoire was sequenced with immunoSEQ multiplex PCR; TCRdb's copy has only in-frame clones and lacks some. The table has some 1,100,000 clones, about four fifths seen once. Sequencing was performed on memory CD4+ T cells from PBMCs. Subset defined: CD45RA-negative fraction. These receptors were collected from a man between 18 and 35 years old in good health. Some clones in this sample may be carry-over from other donors' samples.

This clone was picked up a small number of times. V usage is TRBV28 and J usage is TRBJ1-2; no clear D. The germline V gene has CDR1 MDHEN and CDR2 SYDVKM. The CDR3 loop spans 12 amino acids. Deletions cut 6 bases from V and 7 bases from J, with 12 bases between. Here the CDR3 reads CASRRQWGGYTF. DNA for the CDR3: TGTGCCAGCAGGAGGCAGTGGGGTGGCTACACCTTC.

In this sample, this clone turned up once. This sequence joins TRBV4-1 and TRBJ2-1, with 11 nucleotides matching TRBD2. CDR1 is MGHRA and CDR2 is YSYEKL in the germline V gene. This CDR3 is 20 amino acids long. The J segment lost 1 base and the V segment lost 5 bases, leaving 16 bases of the junction unmatched. The chain's CDR3 is CASSVGLAGGSRLSYNEQFF. CDR3 bases: TGCGCCAGCAGCGTCGGGCTAGCGGGAGGTTCAAGGTTGTCCTACAATGAGCAGTTCTTC.

The chain couples TRBV25-1 to TRBJ2-1; 7 bases map to TRBD1. With V trimmed by 2 bases and J by 6 bases, 10 bases remained unmatched. Per the germline V gene, CDR1 is MGHDK and CDR2 is SYGVNS. The CDR3 totals 16 residues. The CDR3, as DNA: TGTGCCAGCAGTGAACCAGGGGGTCGTTTGGGCAATGAGCAGTTCTTC. It encodes CASSEPGGRLGNEQFF. Filled out from reference TRBV25-1 and TRBJ2-1, the complete variable domain reads EADIYQTPRYLVIGTGKKITLECSQTMGHDKMYWYQQDPGMELHLIHYSYGVNSTEKGDLSSESTVSRIRTEHFPLTLESARPSHTSQYLCASSEPGGRLGNEQFFGPGTRLTVL.

The genes are TRBV6-6 and TRBJ2-4, with D tentatively TRBD2 (6 bases). Trimming cost V 6 bases and J 13 bases, with 19 bases left between them. In germline, CDR1 is MNHNY, CDR2 SVGAGI (reference sequence). This CDR3 is 13 amino acids long. As DNA, the CDR3 is TGTGCCAGCAGACCTGCGCGGGACCCCCTACAGTACTTC. As protein: CASRPARDPLQYF.

This chain joins TRBV18 and TRBJ1-3; 7 bases line up with TRBD1. The CDR3 runs to 15 residues. CDR1 KGHSH and CDR2 LQKENI come from the germline V gene. Losses at the gene ends were 5 bases for V and 0 bases for J; bases not matched to a gene: 4. The CDR3 region has the DNA TGTGCCAGCTCAGTGGGACAGCTCTCTGGAAACACCATATATTTT. This encodes CASSVGQLSGNTIYF.

This chain links TRBV5-4 with TRBJ2-2; 15 nucleotides align to TRBD2. CDR1 is SGHNT and CDR2 is YYREEE in the germline V gene (reference sequence). The junction had 7 bases not matched to a gene; V was cut back by 5 bases and J by 2 bases. CDR3 size: 18 residues. CDR3 sequence reads: CASRMGLAGGPNTGELFF. In nucleotides, the CDR3 is TGTGCCAGCAGGATGGGACTAGCGGGAGGTCCTAACACCGGGGAGCTGTTTTTT.

As DNA, the CDR3 is TGTGCCAGCAGTTACACCTACTCCGAAGACGACGAGCAGTACTTC. This translates into CASSYTYSEDDEQYF. The genes are TRBV6-5 and TRBJ2-7; D is unclear. Germline V gene data show CDR1 as MNHEY and CDR2 as SVGAGI. V shed 2 bases and J shed 5 bases, with 16 bases lying between them. The CDR3 spans 15 residues.

For this clone: Within the sample, other DNA sequences also encode this same CDR3. The rearrangement uses TRBV5-1 and TRBJ2-5; D might be TRBD1 (6 bases). The CDR3 covers 14 residues. CDR1 and CDR2 (germline): SGHRS, YFSETQ. The germline V and J ends were trimmed by 3 bases and 0 bases, with 9 bases remaining between them. CDR3 in DNA: TGCGCCAGCAGCTCAACAGGGAACCAAGAGACCCAGTACTTC. Translating gives CASSSTGNQETQYF.

This clone has more than one count but fewer than ten. The gene calls are TRBV5-1 and TRBJ1-1; TRBD1 is a possible D gene (5 bases). V was cut by 0 bases and J by 6 bases, with 9 bases left in between. Germline-derived CDR1 and CDR2 are SGHRS and YFSETQ. The CDR3 length is 13 residues. Here the CDR3 reads CASSLGGPSEAFF. Written as DNA, the CDR3 is TGCGCCAGCAGCTTGGGGGGCCCCTCTGAAGCTTTCTTT.

CDR3 nucleotide sequence: TGTGCCAGCAGCTCCGGACAGGACACCGAGCAGTACTTC. This sequence encodes CASSSGQDTEQYF. The chain uses TRBV7-9 and TRBJ2-7; 7 bases align to TRBD1. V was clipped by 4 bases and J by 6 bases; unmatched bases: 6. CDR1 SEHNR and CDR2 FQNEAQ come from the germline V gene (reference sequence). The CDR3 runs to 13 residues.

The V gene is TRBV21-1, the J gene TRBJ2-7; the table names TRBD1, a call not compared with the DNA. TRBV21-1 is a pseudogene. This CDR3 is built from 15 residues. For the CDR3, the DNA is TGTGCCAGCAGCAAAGAAAGGGGCAACACGGACGAGCAGTACTTC. Its translation: CASSKERGNTDEQYF.

V gene TRBV28 combines with J gene TRBJ1-3; D unclear. Trimming removed 5 bases at V and 4 bases at J, with 6 bases between. Germline V CDR1 and CDR2: MDHEN, SYDVKM. The CDR3 length is 12 residues. CDR3 sequence reads: CASSPAGNTIYF. CDR3 nucleotide sequence: TGTGCCAGCAGTCCTGCCGGAAACACCATATATTTT.

The gene calls are TRBV6-5 and TRBJ1-2; no definite D call. V lost 0 bases and J lost 7, with 9 bases in between. The CDR3 loop spans 13 amino acids. Germline CDR1 and CDR2: MNHEY and SVGAGI. The CDR3 region has the DNA TGTGCCAGCAGTTACTCCAGATATGGTGGCTACACCTTC. Its translation: CASSYSRYGGYTF.

This clone has a single count. The gene calls are TRBV5-4 and TRBJ2-5; D is undetermined. There are 13 residues in the CDR3. The germline CDR1 and CDR2 sequences are SGHNT and YYREEE (reference sequence). The V gene lost 2 bases and the J gene lost 5 bases, with 10 bases spanning the gap. For the CDR3, the DNA is TGTGCCAGCAGCTTAGGTCTAATCGAGACCCAGTACTTC. This translates into CASSLGLIETQYF.